This T cell receptor beta chain stems from a study of blood T cells in healthy people across ages. It was with a sample-barcoded 5' primer and a J-beta primer mix that a second PCR of about 6 to 12 cycles was run. One entry per CDR3 protein, called by TCRdb with MiXCR from the 5' RACE reads. The top ten clones hold 6.5% to 10% of a sample with about 1,500,000 distinct CDR3 sequences, around two fifths of them seen once. This clonotype is a singleton in its sample. CDR1 DFQATT and CDR2 SNEGSKA come from the germline V gene (reference sequence). This CDR3 contains 14 residues. V was cut by 5 bases and J by 0 bases, with 13 bases left in between.

V usage is TRBV20-1 and J usage is TRBJ1-1; tentative D call: TRBD1 (5 bases). The receptor was isolated from a woman between 18 and 29 years old in good health. The sequenced sample consisted of blood. The chain's CDR3 is CSADPGGVNTEAFF. CDR3 in DNA: TGCAGTGCTGACCCGGGGGGGGTGAACACTGAAGCTTTCTTT.